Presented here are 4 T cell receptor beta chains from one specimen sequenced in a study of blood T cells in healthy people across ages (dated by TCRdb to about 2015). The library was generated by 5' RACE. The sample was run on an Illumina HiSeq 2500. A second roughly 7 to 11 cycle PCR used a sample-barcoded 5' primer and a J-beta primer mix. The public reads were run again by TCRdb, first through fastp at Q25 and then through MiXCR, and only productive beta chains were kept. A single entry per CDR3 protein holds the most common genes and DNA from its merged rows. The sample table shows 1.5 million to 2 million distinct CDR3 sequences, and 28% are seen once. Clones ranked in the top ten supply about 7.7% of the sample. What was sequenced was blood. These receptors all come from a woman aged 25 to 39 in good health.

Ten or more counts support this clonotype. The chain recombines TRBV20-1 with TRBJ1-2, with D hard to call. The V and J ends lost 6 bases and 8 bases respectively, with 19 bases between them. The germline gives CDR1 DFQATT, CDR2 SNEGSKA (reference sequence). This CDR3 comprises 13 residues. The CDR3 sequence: CSATPGRIEGYTF. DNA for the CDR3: TGCAGTGCGACACCCGGACGGATTGAGGGCTACACCTTC.

The CDR3: CASSYSRRGGRGNTIYF. The DNA for the CDR3 is TGTGCCAGCAGTTACTCCCGTCGAGGGGGTCGTGGAAACACCATATATTTT. The J gene is TRBJ1-3, the V gene TRBV6-5; possible D gene TRBD1, 6 bases. Germline assignment: CDR1 MNHEY and CDR2 SVGAGI. The CDR3 is 17 residues long. V lost 0 bases to trimming and J lost 3 bases, with 15 bases between them.

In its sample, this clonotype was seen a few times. The CDR3 DNA reads TGTGCCAGCAGCCGGGGGCCGGGGTCTAAAAACATTCAGTACTTC. Translated: CASSRGPGSKNIQYF. This chain connects TRBV3-1 to TRBJ2-4; D is perhaps TRBD1 (6 bases). In germline, CDR1 is LGHDT, CDR2 YNNKEL (reference sequence). This CDR3 comprises 15 residues. The V end lost 4 bases, the J end lost 4 bases, and 14 bases lay between the germline ends.

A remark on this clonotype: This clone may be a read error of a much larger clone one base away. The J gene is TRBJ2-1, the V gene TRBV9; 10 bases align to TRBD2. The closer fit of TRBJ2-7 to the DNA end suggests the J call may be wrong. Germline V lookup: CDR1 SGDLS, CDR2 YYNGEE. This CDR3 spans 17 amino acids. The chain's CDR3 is CASSLALSSGGYNEQYF. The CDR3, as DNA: TGTGCCAGCAGCTTGGCCCTATCTAGCGGGGGCTACAATGAGCAGTACTTC.